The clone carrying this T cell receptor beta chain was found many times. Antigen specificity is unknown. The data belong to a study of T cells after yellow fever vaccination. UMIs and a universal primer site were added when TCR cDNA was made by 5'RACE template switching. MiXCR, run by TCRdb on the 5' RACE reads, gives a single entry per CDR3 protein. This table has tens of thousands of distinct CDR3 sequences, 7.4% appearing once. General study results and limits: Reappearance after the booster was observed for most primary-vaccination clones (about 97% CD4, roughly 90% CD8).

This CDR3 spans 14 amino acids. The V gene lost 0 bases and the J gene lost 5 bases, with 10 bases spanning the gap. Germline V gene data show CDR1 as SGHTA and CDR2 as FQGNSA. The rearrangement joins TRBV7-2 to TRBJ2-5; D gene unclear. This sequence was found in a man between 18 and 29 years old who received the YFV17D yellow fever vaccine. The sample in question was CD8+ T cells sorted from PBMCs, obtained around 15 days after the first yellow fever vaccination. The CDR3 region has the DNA TGTGCCAGCAGCTTAGCAGGGCGACTGGAGACCCAGTACTTC. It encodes CASSLAGRLETQYF.